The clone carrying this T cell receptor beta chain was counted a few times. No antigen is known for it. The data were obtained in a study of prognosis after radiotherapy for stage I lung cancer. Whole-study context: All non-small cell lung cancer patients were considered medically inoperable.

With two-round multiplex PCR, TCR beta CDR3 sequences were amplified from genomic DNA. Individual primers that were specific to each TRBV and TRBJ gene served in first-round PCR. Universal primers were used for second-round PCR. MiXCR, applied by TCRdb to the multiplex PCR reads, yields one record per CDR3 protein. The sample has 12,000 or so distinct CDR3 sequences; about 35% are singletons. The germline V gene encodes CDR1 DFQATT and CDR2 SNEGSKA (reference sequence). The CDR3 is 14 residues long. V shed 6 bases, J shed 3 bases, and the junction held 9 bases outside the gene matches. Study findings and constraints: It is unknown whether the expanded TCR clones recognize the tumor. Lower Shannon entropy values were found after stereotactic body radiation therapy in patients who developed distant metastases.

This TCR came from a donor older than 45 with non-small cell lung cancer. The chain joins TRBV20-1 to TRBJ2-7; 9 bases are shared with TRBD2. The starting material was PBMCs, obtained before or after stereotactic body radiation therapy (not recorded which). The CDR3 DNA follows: TGCAGTGCAGTCGGACTAGCGAGAGGCTACGAGCAGTACTTC. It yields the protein CSAVGLARGYEQYF.